Listed here are 25 T cell receptor beta chains from one sample, sequenced in a study of cytomegalovirus exposure and HLA in healthy donors. A multiplex PCR was run with 60 Vbeta primers and 13 Jbeta primers. The repertoire was sequenced with immunoSEQ multiplex PCR; TCRdb's copy has only in-frame clones and lacks some. Of more than 110,000 clones in the sample, approximately 63% were seen once. Specimen: PBMCs. The receptors originated from a woman between 55 and 75 years old in good health and CMV-seropositive.

The chain couples TRBV6-1 to TRBJ1-1; D not certain. The CDR3 runs to 15 residues. V lost 7 bases, J lost 0 bases, and 15 bases lay in between. In germline, CDR1 is MNHNS, CDR2 SASEGT. Here the CDR3 reads CASTQEGSLNTEAFF. The CDR3 nucleotides read TGTGCCAGCACTCAGGAGGGCAGTTTGAACACTGAAGCTTTCTTT.

This clone was picked up one time. The rearrangement links TRBV5-1 to TRBJ1-1; weak D call: TRBD1 (5 bases). V was trimmed by 0 bases and J by 1 base, leaving 16 bases between them. The CDR3 runs to 17 residues. Germline V lookup: CDR1 SGHRS, CDR2 YFSETQ. The CDR3 spells CASSLDGVGAPNTEAFF. CDR3 DNA: TGCGCCAGCAGCTTGGATGGTGTAGGGGCCCCGAACACTGAAGCTTTCTTT.

The chain links TRBV28 to TRBJ2-2; the D is unclear. The V and J ends lost 6 bases and 4 bases respectively, with 6 bases between them. This CDR3 is 12 amino acids long. Germline loops: CDR1 MDHEN, CDR2 SYDVKM. CDR3 amino acids: CASRQTTGELFF. Here the CDR3 DNA reads TGTGCCAGCAGACAGACCACCGGGGAGCTGTTTTTT.

This sequence joins TRBV28 and TRBJ1-1; D ambiguous. The CDR3 has 15 residues. V was cut by 3 bases and J by 5 bases, with 16 bases left in between. In germline, CDR1 is MDHEN, CDR2 SYDVKM. The CDR3 sequence: CASSFLSSRHTEAFF. Written as DNA, the CDR3 is TGTGCCAGCAGTTTCCTCTCCTCTCGACATACTGAAGCTTTCTTT.

This chain joins TRBV2 and TRBJ2-7; TRBD2 matches 8 bases. J was trimmed by 5 bases and V by 7 bases; bases with no gene match: 7. The CDR3 runs to 13 residues. CDR1 SNHLY and CDR2 FYNNEI come from the germline V gene. CDR3 protein: CASTRAGDNEQYF. CDR3 DNA: TGTGCCAGCACTCGAGCGGGAGACAACGAGCAGTACTTC.

The J gene is TRBJ2-1, the V gene TRBV7-2; 12 bases are a match to TRBD2. CDR1 and CDR2 from the germline V gene are SGHTA and FQGNSA. This CDR3 region has 15 residues. V was clipped by 6 bases and J by 4 bases; unmatched bases: 4. CDR3: CASRPGTSGYNEQFF. The CDR3 DNA reads as TGTGCCAGCAGGCCGGGGACTAGCGGGTACAATGAGCAGTTCTTC.

The chain is built from TRBV28 and TRBJ1-2; 7 positions agree with TRBD1. This CDR3 is built from 14 residues. Germline lookup yields CDR1 MDHEN and CDR2 SYDVKM. With V trimmed by 4 bases and J by 4 bases, 6 bases remained unmatched. CDR3 region: CASSSGTVVYGYTF. The CDR3 coding sequence is TGTGCCAGCAGTTCCGGGACAGTTGTCTATGGCTACACCTTC.

The chain is built from TRBV6-1 and TRBJ2-1; 8 bases map to TRBD2. The CDR3 totals 15 residues. Trimming cost V 0 bases and J 6 bases; bases outside gene matches: 4. Per the germline V gene, CDR1 is MNHNS and CDR2 is SASEGT. The DNA for the CDR3 is TGTGCCAGCAGTGAAGCGCCAAGCGGGGGCAATGAGCAGTTCTTC. Protein product: CASSEAPSGGNEQFF.

The J gene is TRBJ2-7, the V gene TRBV6-1, with 8 bases that match TRBD1. Germline V lookup: CDR1 MNHNS, CDR2 SASEGT. J gave up 3 bases and V 8 bases, and 9 bases lay outside the gene matches. This CDR3 region has 14 residues. CDR3 nucleotide sequence: TGTGCCAGCGACTTACGACAGGGGAACTACGAGCAGTACTTC. This translates into CASDLRQGNYEQYF.

V gene TRBV6-5 combines with J gene TRBJ1-1; D call uncertain. With 6 bases removed from V and 3 bases from J, the gap between germline ends came to 14 bases. This CDR3 contains 14 residues. CDR1 MNHEY and CDR2 SVGAGI come from the germline V gene. The CDR3 protein is CASRSQWRDTEAFF. The DNA of the CDR3 is TGTGCCAGCAGGTCGCAGTGGAGGGACACTGAAGCTTTCTTT.

The chain has TRBV4-1 and TRBJ1-1; 12 bases are a match to TRBD1. This CDR3 contains 15 residues. With 5 bases clipped from V and 7 bases from J, the junction kept 8 bases outside the gene matches. Looked up from germline, CDR1 is MGHRA and CDR2 is YSYEKL. CDR3 DNA sequence: TGCGCCAGCAGCACGCCGGGACAGGGGGCGCGTGAAGCTTTCTTT. This gives the protein CASSTPGQGAREAFF.

The rearrangement uses TRBV12-5 and TRBJ1-1; 7 nucleotides align to TRBD1. Unmatched junction bases numbered 2, after V lost 0 bases and J lost 4 bases. This CDR3 is 14 amino acids long. CDR1 and CDR2 from the germline V gene are LGHNT and FRNRAP. Here the CDR3 reads CASGLVTGVTEAFF. In nucleotides, the CDR3 is TGTGCTAGTGGTTTGGTAACAGGGGTCACTGAAGCTTTCTTT.

The chain recombines TRBV5-6 with TRBJ2-5, with TRBD2 matching 7 bases. The CDR3 is 14 residues long. Germline V gene lookup returns CDR1 SGHDT and CDR2 YYEEEE. Trimming removed 0 bases from V and 5 bases from J; junction bases left unmatched: 4. The CDR3 region is CASSLAFGRETQYF. The CDR3 DNA follows: TGTGCCAGCAGCTTGGCATTCGGGAGGGAGACCCAGTACTTC.

The chain couples TRBV6-1 to TRBJ2-7; 14 nucleotides align to TRBD2. Germline V gene sequence: CDR1 MNHNS, CDR2 SASEGT. The J segment lost 9 bases and the V segment lost 8 bases, leaving 9 bases of the junction unmatched. CDR3 length equals 14 residues. For the CDR3, the DNA is TGTGCCAGCGGTTCCGGGACTAGCGGGAGAGGGCAGTACTTC. Residues: CASGSGTSGRGQYF.

The V gene is TRBV5-1, the J gene TRBJ1-1; TRBD1 matches 9 bases. V lost 0 bases, J lost 5 bases, and 5 bases stayed unmatched. The germline CDR1 and CDR2 sequences are SGHRS and YFSETQ. This CDR3 has 15 amino acids. The CDR3 coding sequence is TGCGCCAGCAGCTTGGAGGGACAGGGCGTGACTGAAGCTTTCTTT. It specifies CASSLEGQGVTEAFF. Full variable domain (rest looked up from reference TRBV5-1 and TRBJ1-1): KAGVTQTPRYLIKTRGQQVTLSCSPISGHRSVSWYQQTPGQGLQFLFEYFSETQRNKGNFPGRFSGRQFSNSRSEMNVSTLELGDSALYLCASSLEGQGVTEAFFGQGTRLTVV.

J is TRBJ2-5 and V is TRBV11-3; 7 bases agree with TRBD2. Germline CDR1 SGHNT, CDR2 YENEEA. This CDR3 contains 13 residues. With 4 bases clipped from V and 4 bases from J, the junction kept 3 bases outside the gene matches. Here the CDR3 reads CASSSGRGETQYF. The CDR3, as DNA: TGTGCCAGCAGCTCAGGGAGGGGAGAGACCCAGTACTTC.

This clone has just one count. Here the CDR3 DNA reads TGTGCCAGCAGTGAAGCGCAGAGGCAGAACACTGAAGCTTTCTTT. It yields the protein CASSEAQRQNTEAFF. V and J are TRBV6-1 and TRBJ1-1; D remains ambiguous. The V end was cut by 0 bases, the J end by 1 base, with 9 bases between. Germline loops: CDR1 MNHNS, CDR2 SASEGT. The CDR3 length is 15 residues.

This clone occurred a few times. The V call is TRBV5-1, the J call TRBJ2-3; possible D gene TRBD2, 6 bases. Germline V gives CDR1 SGHRS, CDR2 YFSETQ. This CDR3 has 14 amino acids. Trimming left V 5 bases short and J 5 bases short, with 15 bases between. Here the CDR3 DNA reads TGCGCCAGCAGAGGACCGGGGGTGGGAGATACGCAGTATTTT. It codes for CASRGPGVGDTQYF.

V gene TRBV5-1 combines with J gene TRBJ1-2; TRBD1 agrees at 10 bases. Germline V gene lookup returns CDR1 SGHRS and CDR2 YFSETQ. The V segment lost 4 bases and the J segment 2 bases; nucleotides outside the gene matches: 5. The CDR3 contains 15 residues. The CDR3 nucleotides read TGCGCCAGCAGCCACGGACAGGGGGTAAACTATGGCTACACCTTC. Translated: CASSHGQGVNYGYTF.

This chain connects TRBV28 to TRBJ1-2; no clear D. Per germline, CDR1 MDHEN and CDR2 SYDVKM. The CDR3 loop spans 13 amino acids. The ends were cut back, 1 base at V and 2 bases at J, with 5 bases in the middle. CDR3 sequence: CASSLFPNYGYTF. The DNA of the CDR3 is TGTGCCAGCAGTTTATTCCCGAACTATGGCTACACCTTC.

This clone was picked up a small number of times. The chain has TRBV6-1 and TRBJ2-1; 7 bases align to TRBD1. The length of the CDR3 is 15 residues. Per germline, CDR1 MNHNS and CDR2 SASEGT. J was trimmed by 5 bases and V by 2 bases; bases with no gene match: 6. In DNA, the CDR3 is TGTGCCAGCAGTGAAAGACAGGGAAGGGACAATGAGCAGTTCTTC. Its protein product is CASSERQGRDNEQFF.

This clone was detected once. The chain couples TRBV9 to TRBJ2-3; 11 bases fit TRBD2. After removal of 0 bases from V and 0 bases from J, the junction contained 3 bases not matched to a gene. CDR3 length: 17 residues. Germline CDR1 reads SGDLS; CDR2 reads YYNGEE. In nucleotides, the CDR3 is TGTGCCAGCAGCGTAGGGCTAGCGGGAGGCAGCACAGATACGCAGTATTTT. Protein sequence: CASSVGLAGGSTDTQYF.

This sequence joins TRBV4-2 and TRBJ1-2; TRBD1 aligns across 7 bases. This CDR3 spans 13 amino acids. The junction had 4 bases not matched to a gene; V was cut back by 1 base and J by 8 bases. Germline V gives CDR1 LGHNA, CDR2 YNFKEQ. As DNA, the CDR3 is TGTGCCAGCAGCCAAGGACAGGGCGACGGCTACACCTTC. This sequence encodes CASSQGQGDGYTF.

This chain links TRBV28 with TRBJ1-4; 8 nucleotides align to TRBD1. J gave up 5 bases and V 6 bases, and 17 bases lay outside the gene matches. This CDR3 comprises 18 residues. Per the germline V gene, CDR1 is MDHEN and CDR2 is SYDVKM. The CDR3 protein is CASSPPLRQGLRNEKLFF. Written as DNA, the CDR3 is TGTGCCAGCAGCCCCCCCCTGAGACAGGGGTTAAGAAATGAAAAACTGTTTTTT.

The rearrangement joins TRBV27 to TRBJ2-2; maybe TRBD1 (5 bases). V lost 3 bases and J 7 bases, leaving 24 bases between the germline ends. This CDR3 is 18 amino acids long. Germline V gene sequence: CDR1 MNHEY, CDR2 SMNVEV (reference sequence). The DNA of the CDR3 is TGTGCCAGCAGTTTTATAACAGGTTTTTCCCGCAAGGGCGGGGAGCTGTTTTTT. This gives the protein CASSFITGFSRKGGELFF.